These 4 T cell receptor beta chains were sequenced from one sample in a study of spatial heterogeneity in lung cancer. Time point denoted: blood at routine non-recurrence follow-up after resection. TCRdb reprocessed the 5' RACE reads via MiXCR and lists one record per CDR3 protein. The sample lists roughly 70,000 distinct CDR3 sequences, 7.5% to 10% occurring once. The sample here was PBMCs, taken at follow-up. The receptor source for this set is a female donor with early-stage non-small cell lung cancer.

This clonotype was seen many times. This chain connects TRBV11-2 to TRBJ2-5, with D possibly being TRBD1 (6 bases). Germline V gene sequence: CDR1 SGHAT, CDR2 FQNNGV. Trimming took off 5 bases at V and 5 bases at J, with 18 bases between the two ends. The CDR3 runs to 15 residues. CDR3 nucleotides: TGTGCCAGCAGCCTTTGGACAGCTCAGGAGGAGACCCAGTACTTC. Translated, it gives CASSLWTAQEETQYF.

This clonotype was recorded at least ten times. The rearrangement joins TRBV6-1 to TRBJ2-2, with 7 nucleotides matching TRBD1. The CDR3 runs 13 residues. V lost 8 bases to trimming and J lost 6 bases; unmatched junction nucleotides: 6. Germline CDR1 MNHNS, CDR2 SASEGT. CDR3 in amino acids: CASRLGQPGELFF. CDR3 DNA: TGTGCCAGCCGTCTGGGACAGCCCGGGGAGCTGTTTTTT.

The CDR3 DNA reads TGCGCCAGCAGCTTTGCTAGCGGAGATTACGAGCAGTACTTC. Translated, it gives CASSFASGDYEQYF. This chain joins TRBV5-1 and TRBJ2-7; 7 positions match TRBD2. The CDR3 totals 14 residues. Germline V gene sequence: CDR1 SGHRS, CDR2 YFSETQ. V lost 2 bases and J lost 4; bases outside the gene matches: 6. The full variable domain, rest sourced from reference TRBV5-1 and TRBJ2-7, is KAGVTQTPRYLIKTRGQQVTLSCSPISGHRSVSWYQQTPGQGLQFLFEYFSETQRNKGNFPGRFSGRQFSNSRSEMNVSTLELGDSALYLCASSFASGDYEQYFGPGTRLTVT.

This clonotype has a count of ten or more. V usage is TRBV2 and J usage is TRBJ1-6; D unresolved. Trimming pared 6 bases from V and 7 bases from J, leaving 13 bases between. The CDR3 consists of 14 residues. Looked up from germline, CDR1 is SNHLY and CDR2 is FYNNEI. The CDR3 bases are TGTGCCAGCAGGTCTAGGGAGTTCAATTCACCCCTCCACTTT. This gives the protein CASRSREFNSPLHF.